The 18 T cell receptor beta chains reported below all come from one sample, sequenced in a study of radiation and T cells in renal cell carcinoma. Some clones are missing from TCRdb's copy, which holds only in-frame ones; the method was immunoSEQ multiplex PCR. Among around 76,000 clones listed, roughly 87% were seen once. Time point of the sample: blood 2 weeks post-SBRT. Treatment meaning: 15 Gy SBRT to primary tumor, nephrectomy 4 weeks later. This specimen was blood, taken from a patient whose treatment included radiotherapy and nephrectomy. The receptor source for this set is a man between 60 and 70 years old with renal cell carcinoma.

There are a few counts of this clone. The CDR3 coding sequence is TGTGCCAGCCGGGTCGGCCGGGATCAGCCCCAGCATTTT. Translation gives CASRVGRDQPQHF. The chain employs TRBV2 and TRBJ1-5; unclear D gene. V was trimmed by 8 bases and J by 5 bases, leaving 13 bases between them. Germline V CDR1 and CDR2: SNHLY, FYNNEI. There are 13 residues in the CDR3.

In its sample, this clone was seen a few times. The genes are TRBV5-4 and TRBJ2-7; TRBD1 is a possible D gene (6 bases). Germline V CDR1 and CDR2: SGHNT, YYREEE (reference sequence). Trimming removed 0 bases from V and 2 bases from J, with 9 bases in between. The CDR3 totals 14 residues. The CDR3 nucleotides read TGTGCCAGCAGCTTGGAGGGACAAACCTACGAGCAGTACTTC. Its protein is CASSLEGQTYEQYF. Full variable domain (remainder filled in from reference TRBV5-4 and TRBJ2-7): ETGVTQSPTHLIKTRGQQVTLRCSSQSGHNTVSWYQQALGQGPQFIFQYYREEENGRGNFPPRFSGLQFPNYSSELNVNALELDDSALYLCASSLEGQTYEQYFGPGTRLTVT.

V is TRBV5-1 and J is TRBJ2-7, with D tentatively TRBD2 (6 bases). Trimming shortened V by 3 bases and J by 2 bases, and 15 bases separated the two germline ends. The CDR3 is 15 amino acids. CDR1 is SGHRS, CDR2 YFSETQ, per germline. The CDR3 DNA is TGCGCCAGCAGCTACGGGGGAGCAGCAACCTACGAGCAGTACTTC. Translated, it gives CASSYGGAATYEQYF.

CDR3 DNA sequence: TGTGCCAGCAGTTTTCAGGCAGGGGGCTACAATGAGCAGTTCTTC. Protein: CASSFQAGGYNEQFF. The chain carries TRBV28 and TRBJ2-1, with 7 bases lining up with TRBD1. The junction had 5 bases not matched to a gene; V was cut back by 3 bases and J by 3 bases. CDR1 is MDHEN, CDR2 SYDVKM, per germline. The CDR3 is 15 amino acids.

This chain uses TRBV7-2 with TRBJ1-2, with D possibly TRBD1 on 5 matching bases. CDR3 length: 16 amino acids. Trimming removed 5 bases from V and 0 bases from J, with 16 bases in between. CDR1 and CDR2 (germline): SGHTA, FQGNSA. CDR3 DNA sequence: TGTGCCAGCAGCCCTCTACTCGGGGGATCTAACTATGGCTACACCTTC. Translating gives CASSPLLGGSNYGYTF.

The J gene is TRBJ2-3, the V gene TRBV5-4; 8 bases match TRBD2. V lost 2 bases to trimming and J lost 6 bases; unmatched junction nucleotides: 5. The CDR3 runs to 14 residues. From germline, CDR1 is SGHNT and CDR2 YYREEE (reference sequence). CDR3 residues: CASSLREGPDTQYF. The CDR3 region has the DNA TGTGCCAGCAGCTTACGGGAGGGCCCTGATACGCAGTATTTT.

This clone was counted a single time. The CDR3 loop is CSVLQGSAYEQYF. CDR3 DNA sequence: TGCAGCGTTCTACAGGGAAGCGCCTACGAGCAGTACTTC. The chain links TRBV29-1 to TRBJ2-5; tentatively, D is TRBD1 (6 bases). The closer fit of TRBJ2-7 to the DNA end suggests the J call may be wrong. The CDR3 length is 13 residues. Germline assignment: CDR1 SQVTM and CDR2 ANQGSEA.

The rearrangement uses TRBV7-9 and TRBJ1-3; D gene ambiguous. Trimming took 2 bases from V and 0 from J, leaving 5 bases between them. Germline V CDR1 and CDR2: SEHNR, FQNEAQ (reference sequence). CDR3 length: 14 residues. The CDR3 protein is CASSLIDSGNTIYF. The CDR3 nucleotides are TGTGCCAGCAGCTTAATTGACTCTGGAAACACCATATATTTT.

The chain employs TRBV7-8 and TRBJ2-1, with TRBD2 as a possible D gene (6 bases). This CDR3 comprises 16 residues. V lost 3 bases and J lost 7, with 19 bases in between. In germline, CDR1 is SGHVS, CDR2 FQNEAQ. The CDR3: CASSFRGPRAGNEQFF. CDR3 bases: TGTGCCAGCAGCTTCCGGGGCCCCAGGGCGGGGAATGAGCAGTTCTTC.

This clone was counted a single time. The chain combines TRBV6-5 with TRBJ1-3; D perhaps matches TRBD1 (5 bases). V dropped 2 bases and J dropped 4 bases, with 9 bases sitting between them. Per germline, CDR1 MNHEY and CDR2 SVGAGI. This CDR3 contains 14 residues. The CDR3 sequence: CASSYTREGNTIYF. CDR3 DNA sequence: TGTGCCAGCAGTTACACCAGGGAAGGAAACACCATATATTTT.

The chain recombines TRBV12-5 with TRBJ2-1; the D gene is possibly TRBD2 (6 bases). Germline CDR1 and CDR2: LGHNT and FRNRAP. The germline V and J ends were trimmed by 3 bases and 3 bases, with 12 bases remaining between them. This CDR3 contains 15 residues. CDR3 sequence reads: CASGFGGTYYNEQFF. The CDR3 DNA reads TGTGCTAGTGGTTTCGGCGGGACGTACTACAATGAGCAGTTCTTC.

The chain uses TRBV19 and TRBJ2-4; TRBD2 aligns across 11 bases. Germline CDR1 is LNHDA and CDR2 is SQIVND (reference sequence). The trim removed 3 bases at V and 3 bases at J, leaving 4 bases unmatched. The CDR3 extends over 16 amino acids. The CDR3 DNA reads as TGTGCCAGTAGTATGGGACTAGCGGACTACAAAAACATTCAGTACTTC. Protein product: CASSMGLADYKNIQYF.

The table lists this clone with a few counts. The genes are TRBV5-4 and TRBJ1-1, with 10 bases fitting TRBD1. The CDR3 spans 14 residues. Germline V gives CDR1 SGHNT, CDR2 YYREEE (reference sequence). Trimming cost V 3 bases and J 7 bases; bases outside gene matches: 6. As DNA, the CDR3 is TGTGCCAGCAGCTCGGGACAGGGGAGGAATGAAGCTTTCTTT. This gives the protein CASSSGQGRNEAFF.

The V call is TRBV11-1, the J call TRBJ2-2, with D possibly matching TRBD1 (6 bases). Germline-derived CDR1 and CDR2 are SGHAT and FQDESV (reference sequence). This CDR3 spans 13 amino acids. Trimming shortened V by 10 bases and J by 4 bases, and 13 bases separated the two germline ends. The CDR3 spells CATGARVTGELFF. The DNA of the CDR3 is TGTGCCACAGGGGCTCGCGTCACCGGGGAGCTGTTTTTT.

The chain's CDR3 is CASSLAGAGPLPYEQYF. CDR3 DNA sequence: TGTGCCAGCAGTTTGGCAGGGGCGGGGCCCCTCCCCTACGAGCAGTACTTC. The V and J genes are TRBV28 and TRBJ2-7; D could derive from TRBD1 or TRBD2 (6 bases each). Germline V gene sequence: CDR1 MDHEN, CDR2 SYDVKM. V gave up 3 bases and J gave up 2 bases, with 20 bases separating them. The CDR3 totals 17 residues.

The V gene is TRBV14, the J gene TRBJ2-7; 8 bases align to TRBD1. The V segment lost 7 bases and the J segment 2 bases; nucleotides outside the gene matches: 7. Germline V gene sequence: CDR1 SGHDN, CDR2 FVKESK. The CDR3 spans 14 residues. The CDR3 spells CASNLQGATYEQYF. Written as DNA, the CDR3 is TGTGCCAGCAACCTTCAGGGGGCGACCTACGAGCAGTACTTC.

CDR3 nucleotide sequence: TGTGCCAGCAGCTTAGATCGGATCCGGGCGGGAGGCTACACCTTC. Its protein is CASSLDRIRAGGYTF. V usage is TRBV11-2 and J usage is TRBJ1-2; no definite D call. Germline loops: CDR1 SGHAT, CDR2 FQNNGV. The CDR3 runs to 15 residues. Trimming shortened V by 0 bases and J by 8 bases, and 16 bases separated the two germline ends.

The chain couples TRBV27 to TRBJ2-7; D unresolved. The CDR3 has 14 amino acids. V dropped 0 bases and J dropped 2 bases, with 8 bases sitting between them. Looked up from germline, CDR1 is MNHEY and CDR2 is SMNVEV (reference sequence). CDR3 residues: CASSLSGPTYEQYF. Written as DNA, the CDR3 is TGTGCCAGCAGTTTATCAGGACCTACCTACGAGCAGTACTTC.